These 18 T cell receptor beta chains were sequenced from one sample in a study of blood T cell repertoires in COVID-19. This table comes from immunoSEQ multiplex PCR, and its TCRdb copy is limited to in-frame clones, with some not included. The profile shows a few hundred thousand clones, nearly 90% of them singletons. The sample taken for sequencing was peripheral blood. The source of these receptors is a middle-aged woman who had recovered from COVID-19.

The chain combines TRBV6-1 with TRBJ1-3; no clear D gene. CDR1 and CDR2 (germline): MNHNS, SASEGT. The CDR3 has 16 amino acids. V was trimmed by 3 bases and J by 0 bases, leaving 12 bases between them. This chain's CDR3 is CASSDLLGSSGNTIYF. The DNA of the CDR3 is TGTGCCAGCAGTGACCTCCTGGGCTCCTCTGGAAACACCATATATTTT.

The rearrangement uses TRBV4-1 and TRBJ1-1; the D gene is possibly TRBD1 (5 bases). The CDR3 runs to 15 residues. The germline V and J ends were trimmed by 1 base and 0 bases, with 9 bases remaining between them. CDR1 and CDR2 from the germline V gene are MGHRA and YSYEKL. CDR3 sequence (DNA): TGCGCCAGCAGCCAAGCCGGGGGGATGAACACTGAAGCTTTCTTT. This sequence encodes CASSQAGGMNTEAFF.

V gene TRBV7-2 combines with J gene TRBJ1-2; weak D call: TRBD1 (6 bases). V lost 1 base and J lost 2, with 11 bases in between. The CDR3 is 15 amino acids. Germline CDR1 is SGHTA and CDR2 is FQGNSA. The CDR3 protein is CASSLVTGINYGYTF. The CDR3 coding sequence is TGTGCCAGCAGCTTAGTTACAGGGATAAACTATGGCTACACCTTC.

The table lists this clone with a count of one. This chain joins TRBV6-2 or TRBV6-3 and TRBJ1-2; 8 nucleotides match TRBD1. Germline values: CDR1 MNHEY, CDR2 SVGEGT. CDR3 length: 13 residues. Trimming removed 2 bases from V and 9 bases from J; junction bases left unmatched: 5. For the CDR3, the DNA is TGTGCCAGCAGTTACGTGACAGGGGCACGCTACACCTTC. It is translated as CASSYVTGARYTF.

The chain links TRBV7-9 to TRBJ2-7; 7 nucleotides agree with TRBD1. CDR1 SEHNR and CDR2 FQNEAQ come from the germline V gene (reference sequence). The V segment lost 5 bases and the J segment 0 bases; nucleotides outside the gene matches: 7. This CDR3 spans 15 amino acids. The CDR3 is CASSPGQSSSYEQYV. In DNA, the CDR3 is TGTGCCAGCAGCCCGGGACAGTCTTCCTCCTACGAGCAGTACGTC.

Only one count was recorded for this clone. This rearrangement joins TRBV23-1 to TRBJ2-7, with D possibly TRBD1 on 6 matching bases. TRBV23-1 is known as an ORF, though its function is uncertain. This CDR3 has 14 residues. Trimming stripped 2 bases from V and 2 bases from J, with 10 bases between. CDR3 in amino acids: CASSQGTLTYEQYV. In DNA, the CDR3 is TGCGCCAGCAGTCAAGGGACACTAACCTACGAGCAGTACGTC.

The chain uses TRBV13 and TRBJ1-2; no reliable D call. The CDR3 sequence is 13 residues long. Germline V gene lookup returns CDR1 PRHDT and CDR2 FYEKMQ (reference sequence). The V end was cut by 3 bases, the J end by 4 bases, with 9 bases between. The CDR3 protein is CASSFRGVYGYTF. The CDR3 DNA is TGTGCCAGCAGCTTCCGGGGAGTCTATGGCTACACCTTC. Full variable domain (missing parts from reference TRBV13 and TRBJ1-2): AAGVIQSPRHLIKEKRETATLKCYPIPRHDTVYWYQQGPGQDPQFLISFYEKMQSDKGSIPDRFSAQQFSDYHSELNMSSLELGDSALYFCASSFRGVYGYTFGSGTRLTVV.

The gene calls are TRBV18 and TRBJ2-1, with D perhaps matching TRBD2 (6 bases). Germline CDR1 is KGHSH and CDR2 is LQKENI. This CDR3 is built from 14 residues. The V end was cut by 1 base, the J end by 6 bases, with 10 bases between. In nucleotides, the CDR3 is TGTGCCAGCTCACCACGGGACTCCGGCAATGAGCAGTTCTTC. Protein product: CASSPRDSGNEQFF.

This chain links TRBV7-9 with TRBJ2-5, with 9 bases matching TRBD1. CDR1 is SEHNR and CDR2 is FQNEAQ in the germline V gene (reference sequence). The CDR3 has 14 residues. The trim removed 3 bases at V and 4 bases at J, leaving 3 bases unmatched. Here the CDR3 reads CASSFPDRGETQYF. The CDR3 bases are TGTGCCAGCAGCTTCCCGGACAGGGGAGAGACCCAGTACTTC.

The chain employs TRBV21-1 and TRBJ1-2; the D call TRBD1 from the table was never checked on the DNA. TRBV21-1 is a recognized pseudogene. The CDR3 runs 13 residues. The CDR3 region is CASSKEVGTPETF. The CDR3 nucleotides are TGTGCCAGCAGCAAAGAGGTGGGGACACCCGAGACCTTC.

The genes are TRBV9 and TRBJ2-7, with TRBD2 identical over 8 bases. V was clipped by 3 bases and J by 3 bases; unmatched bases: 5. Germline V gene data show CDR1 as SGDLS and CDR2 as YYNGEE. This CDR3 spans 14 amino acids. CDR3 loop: CASSAGGANYEQYF. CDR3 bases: TGTGCCAGCAGCGCCGGGGGGGCCAACTACGAGCAGTACTTC.

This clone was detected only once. This CDR3 reads CASSYVRGNTEAFF. DNA for the CDR3: TGTGCCAGCAGTTACGTTAGGGGGAACACTGAAGCTTTCTTT. This chain uses TRBV6-5 with TRBJ1-1; weak D call: TRBD1 (5 bases). Trimming took off 2 bases at V and 1 base at J, with 8 bases between the two ends. CDR3 length: 14 residues. From germline, CDR1 is MNHEY and CDR2 SVGAGI.

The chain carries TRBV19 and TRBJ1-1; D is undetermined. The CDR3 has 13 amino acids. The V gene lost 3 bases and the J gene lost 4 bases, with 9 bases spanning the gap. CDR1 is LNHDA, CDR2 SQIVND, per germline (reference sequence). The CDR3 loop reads CASSIPSGTEAFF. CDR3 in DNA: TGTGCCAGTAGTATCCCCAGTGGCACTGAAGCTTTCTTT.

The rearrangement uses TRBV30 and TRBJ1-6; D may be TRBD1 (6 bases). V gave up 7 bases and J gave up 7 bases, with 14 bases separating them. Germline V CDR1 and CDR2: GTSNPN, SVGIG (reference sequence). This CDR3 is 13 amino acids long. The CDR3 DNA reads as TGTGCCTTGGGAGGACAGTTAAATTCACCCCTCCACTTT. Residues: CALGGQLNSPLHF.

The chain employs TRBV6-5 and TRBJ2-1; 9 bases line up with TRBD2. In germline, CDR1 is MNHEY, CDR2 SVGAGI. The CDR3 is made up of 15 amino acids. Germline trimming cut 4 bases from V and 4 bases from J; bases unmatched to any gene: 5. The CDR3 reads CASSFGLARYNEQFF. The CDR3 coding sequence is TGTGCCAGCAGTTTCGGACTAGCGAGATACAATGAGCAGTTCTTC.

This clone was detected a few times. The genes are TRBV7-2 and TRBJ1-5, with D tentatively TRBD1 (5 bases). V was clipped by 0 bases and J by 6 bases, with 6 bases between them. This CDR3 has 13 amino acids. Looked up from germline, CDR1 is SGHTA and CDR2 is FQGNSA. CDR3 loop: CASSLARGQPQHF. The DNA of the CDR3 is TGTGCCAGCAGCTTAGCTAGGGGTCAGCCCCAGCATTTT.

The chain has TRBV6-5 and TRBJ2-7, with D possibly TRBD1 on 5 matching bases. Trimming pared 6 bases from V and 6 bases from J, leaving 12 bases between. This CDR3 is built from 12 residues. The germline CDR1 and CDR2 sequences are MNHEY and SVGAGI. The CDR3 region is CASRTGGGEQYF. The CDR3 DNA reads TGTGCCAGCAGAACAGGCGGTGGCGAGCAGTACTTC.

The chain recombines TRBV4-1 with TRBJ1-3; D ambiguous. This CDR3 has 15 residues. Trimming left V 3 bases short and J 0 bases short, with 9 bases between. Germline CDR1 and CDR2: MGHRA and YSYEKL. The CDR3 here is CASSHGVLSGNTIYF. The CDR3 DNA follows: TGCGCCAGCAGCCACGGGGTGCTCTCTGGAAACACCATATATTTT.